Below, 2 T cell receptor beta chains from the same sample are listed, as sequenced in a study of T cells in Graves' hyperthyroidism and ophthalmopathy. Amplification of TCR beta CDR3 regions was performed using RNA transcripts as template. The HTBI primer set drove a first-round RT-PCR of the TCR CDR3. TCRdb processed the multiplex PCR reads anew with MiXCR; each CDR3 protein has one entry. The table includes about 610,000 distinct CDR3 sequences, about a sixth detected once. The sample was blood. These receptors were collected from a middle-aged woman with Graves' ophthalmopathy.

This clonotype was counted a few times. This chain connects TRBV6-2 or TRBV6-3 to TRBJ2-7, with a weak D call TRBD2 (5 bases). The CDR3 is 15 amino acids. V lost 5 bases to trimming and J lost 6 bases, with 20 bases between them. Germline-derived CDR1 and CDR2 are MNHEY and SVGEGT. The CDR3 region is CASSTIRGLSLEQYF. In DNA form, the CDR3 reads TGTGCCAGCAGTACGATTCGAGGACTGTCTCTCGAGCAGTACTTC.

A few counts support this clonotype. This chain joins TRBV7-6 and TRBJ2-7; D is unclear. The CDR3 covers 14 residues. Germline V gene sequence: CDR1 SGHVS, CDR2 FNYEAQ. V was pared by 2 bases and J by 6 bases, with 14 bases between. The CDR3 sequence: CASSLNLGRGEQYF. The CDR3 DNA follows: TGTGCCAGCAGCTTAAATCTTGGTAGAGGCGAGCAGTACTTC.